This T cell receptor beta chain comes out of a study of blood T cell repertoires in COVID-19. TCRdb's table, derived via immunoSEQ multiplex PCR, lists solely in-frame clones and lacks some. The table includes some 64,000 clones, just over 70% detected once. CDR1 SGHTA and CDR2 FQGNSA come from the germline V gene. Trimming took 1 base from V and 6 from J, leaving 13 bases between them. There are 15 residues in the CDR3. The sequenced sample was PBMCs or T cells enriched from blood (not recorded which). The clonotype was recovered from an older woman who had been exposed to COVID-19. The rearrangement links TRBV7-2 to TRBJ1-5; TRBD1 is a possible D gene (6 bases). This CDR3 reads CASSLVGRGTQPQHF. Here the CDR3 DNA reads TGTGCCAGCAGCTTAGTGGGCAGGGGAACTCAGCCCCAGCATTTT.